This TCR beta chain comes out of a study of regulatory T cells in long-lasting Graves disease. Study-wide results and limits: TRBV28 was favored in persistent disease, as were TRBJ1-2 and TRBJ2-5.

Germline lookup yields CDR1 SGHAT and CDR2 FQNNGV. The length of the CDR3 is 15 residues. J was trimmed by 7 bases and V by 2 bases; bases with no gene match: 3. Remarks on this clonotype: Antigen specificity is unknown. This likely reflects a read error, since a far larger clone is one base away.

Regarding time point: newly diagnosed GD, antithyroid drugs for less than 3 months. Construction of the TCR library relied on RNA isolated from PBMCs. Both iRepertoire HTBI primers and Arm-PCR of CDR3 regions were used to build the TCR beta libraries. TCRdb re-called the multiplex PCR reads through MiXCR, storing one row per CDR3 protein. The data show around 450,000 distinct CDR3 sequences, over 14% seen once. The same sample was also studied in work on T cells in Graves' hyperthyroidism and ophthalmopathy.

The sequencing used peripheral blood mononuclear cells (PBMCs), collected at new diagnosis, from a patient treated with antithyroid drugs. V gene TRBV11-2 combines with J gene TRBJ2-2; 11 nucleotides match TRBD2. The sequence derives from a woman between 40 and 55 years old with Graves disease. For the CDR3, the DNA is TGTGCCAGCAGCTTATTAGCGGGAGGGTTCGGGGAGCTGTTTTTT. Translating gives CASSLLAGGFGELFF.